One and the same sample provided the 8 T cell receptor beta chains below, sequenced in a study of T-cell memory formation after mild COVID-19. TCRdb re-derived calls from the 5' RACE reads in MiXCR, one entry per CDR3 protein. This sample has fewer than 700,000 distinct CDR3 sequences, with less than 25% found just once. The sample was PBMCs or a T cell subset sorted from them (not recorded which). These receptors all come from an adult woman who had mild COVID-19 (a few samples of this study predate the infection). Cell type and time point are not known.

CDR3: CASSLDQGSGETQYF. The CDR3 DNA sequence: TGTGCCAGCAGCTTGGATCAGGGGAGTGGAGAGACCCAGTACTTC. The chain links TRBV5-5 to TRBJ2-5, with D perhaps matching TRBD1 (6 bases). The V end was cut by 0 bases, the J end by 4 bases, with 13 bases between. Germline CDR1 SGHKS, CDR2 YYEKEE (reference sequence). This CDR3 is built from 15 residues.

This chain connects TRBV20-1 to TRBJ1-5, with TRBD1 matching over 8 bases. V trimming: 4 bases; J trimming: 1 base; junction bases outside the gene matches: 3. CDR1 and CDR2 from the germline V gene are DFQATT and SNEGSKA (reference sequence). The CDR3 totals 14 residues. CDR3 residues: CSAISGGSNQPQHF. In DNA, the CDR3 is TGCAGTGCTATTTCAGGGGGCAGCAATCAGCCCCAGCATTTT.

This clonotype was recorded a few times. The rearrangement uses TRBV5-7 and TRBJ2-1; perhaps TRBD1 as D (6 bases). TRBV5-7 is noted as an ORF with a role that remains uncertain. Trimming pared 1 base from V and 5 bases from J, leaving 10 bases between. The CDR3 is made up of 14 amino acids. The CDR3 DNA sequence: TGTGCCAGCAGCTTGCAGGGGCCAAACAATGAGCAGTTCTTC. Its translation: CASSLQGPNNEQFF.

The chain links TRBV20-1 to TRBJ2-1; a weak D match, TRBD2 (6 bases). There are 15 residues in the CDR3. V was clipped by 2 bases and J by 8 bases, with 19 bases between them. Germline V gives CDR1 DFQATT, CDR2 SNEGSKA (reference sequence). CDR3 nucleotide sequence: TGCAGTGCTAGACCCGGAAGAATAGCGGTCTATGAGCAGTTCTTC. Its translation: CSARPGRIAVYEQFF.

The CDR3 sequence is CASSPRQGAHTDTQYF. CDR3 DNA: TGTGCCAGCAGCCCCCGACAGGGGGCCCACACAGATACGCAGTATTTT. The chain recombines TRBV6-6 with TRBJ2-3; TRBD1 matches 10 bases. V dropped 6 bases and J dropped 2; count of bases not matched to a gene: 8. Germline CDR1 reads MNHNY; CDR2 reads SVGAGI (reference sequence). The CDR3 length is 16 residues.

CDR3 residues: CASSIQGTSGGLEQFF. The CDR3 coding sequence is TGTGCCAGTAGTATTCAAGGGACTAGCGGGGGGCTTGAGCAGTTCTTC. The genes are TRBV19 and TRBJ2-1, with TRBD2 matching over 15 bases. Per germline, CDR1 LNHDA and CDR2 SQIVND (reference sequence). Trimming took 3 bases from V and 9 from J; bases not matched to a gene: 6. CDR3 length: 16 residues.

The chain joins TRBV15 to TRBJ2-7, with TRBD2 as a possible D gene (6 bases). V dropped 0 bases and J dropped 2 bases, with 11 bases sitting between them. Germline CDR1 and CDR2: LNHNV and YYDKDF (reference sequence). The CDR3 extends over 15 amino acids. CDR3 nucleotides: TGTGCCACCAGCAGAGAGGTGGAGGGAACCTACGAGCAGTACTTC. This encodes CATSREVEGTYEQYF.

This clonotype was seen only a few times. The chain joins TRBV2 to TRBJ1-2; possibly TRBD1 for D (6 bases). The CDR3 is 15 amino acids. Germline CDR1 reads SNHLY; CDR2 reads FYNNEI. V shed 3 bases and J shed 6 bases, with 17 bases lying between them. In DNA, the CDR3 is TGTGCCAGCAGTGAGAGGGACACATTACCCCATGGCTACACCTTC. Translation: CASSERDTLPHGYTF. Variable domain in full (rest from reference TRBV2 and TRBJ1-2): EPEVTQTPSHQVTQMGQEVILRCVPISNHLYFYWYRQILGQKVEFLVSFYNNEISEKSEIFDDQFSVERPDGSNFTLKIRSTKLEDSAMYFCASSERDTLPHGYTFGSGTRLTVV.